The clone carrying this TCR beta chain was found a few times. Its antigen remains unknown. The trim removed 7 bases at V and 10 bases at J, leaving 8 bases unmatched. Germline loops: CDR1 SGHAT, CDR2 FQNNGV. The CDR3 has 12 residues. The data are from a study of beta chain features in type 1 diabetes. Background on the study: When patients were set against healthy donors, age, gender and cell yields were similar. All of the samples together had over 90 million sorted cells examined. General study results and limits: Moderately but significantly shorter TCRB CDR3s were found in Type 1 diabetes patients in all four CD4+ subsets.

Expressed TCRB transcripts were sequenced because the isolated RNA had all been reverse transcribed beforehand. Clones were sequenced by immunoSEQ multiplex PCR, and TCRdb holds only the in-frame ones, with some missing. The data hold roughly 340,000 clones, with approximately 15% observed a single time. Specimen: naive CD4+ T cells from blood. This sequence originates from a woman aged 18-29 years with type 1 diabetes. This chain joins TRBV11-2 and TRBJ2-3, with 7 bases identical to TRBD1. CDR3 nucleotide sequence: TGTGCCAGCACCCGGGCCGGGACAGCGCAGTATTTT. This sequence encodes CASTRAGTAQYF.